This is a list of T cell receptor beta chains from one sample in a study of T cell repertoires in cytomegalovirus infection. TCRdb reanalysed the reads using MiXCR and keeps one entry per CDR3 protein. The sample has 750,000 to 900,000 distinct CDR3 sequences, 29% seen once. Their cognate antigens are unknown. Sequences were derived from cultured CD8+ T cells from PBMCs, sampled from culture after CMV antigen stimulation. These receptors were obtained from a human donor in good health (CMV status not recorded). Some clones in this sample may be carry-over from other donors' samples. Each CDR3 is given with its conserved first and last residue. The order of the fields is V gene, D gene, J gene, clone size, CDR3 DNA, CDR3 protein. D genes are given only for firm matches. Not every row has a clone size; where given, it reads once, few, many or a size class.

v_gene: TRBV7-8; d_gene: NA; j_gene: TRBJ1-2; abundance: NA; CDR3nt: TGTGCCAGCTCAAGGGGAGTACAGGCTAACTATGGCTACACCTTC; CDR3aa: CASSRGVQANYGYTF
v_gene: TRBV6-6; d_gene: NA; j_gene: TRBJ2-2; abundance: few; CDR3nt: TGTGCCAGCAGTAAAGAGGGACACCCCACCGGGGAGCTGTTTTTT; CDR3aa: CASSKEGHPTGELFF
v_gene: TRBV2; d_gene: TRBD1; j_gene: TRBJ2-1; abundance: few; CDR3nt: TGTGCCAGCAGTGATCCAGGGGGAAATGAGCAGTTCTTC; CDR3aa: CASSDPGGNEQFF
v_gene: TRBV7-9; d_gene: NA; j_gene: TRBJ2-5; abundance: NA; CDR3nt: TGTGCCAGCAGCCAAGCCCTAGAGGACGGGCCGGAGACCCAGTACTTC; CDR3aa: CASSQALEDGPETQYF
v_gene: TRBV27; d_gene: TRBD2; j_gene: TRBJ2-1; abundance: many; CDR3nt: TGTGCCAGCAGCACTAGCGGGGGGATCTACAATGAGCAGTTCTTC; CDR3aa: CASSTSGGIYNEQFF
v_gene: TRBV11-1; d_gene: NA; j_gene: TRBJ2-3; abundance: NA; CDR3nt: TGTGCCAGCAGCTTAAGGTCTACCCGGAGCACAGATACGCAGTATTTT; CDR3aa: CASSLRSTRSTDTQYF
v_gene: TRBV29-1; d_gene: NA; j_gene: TRBJ1-1; abundance: NA; CDR3nt: TGCAGCGCAGAGACGGGGGGCACTGAAGCTTTCTTT; CDR3aa: CSAETGGTEAFF
v_gene: TRBV7-6; d_gene: NA; j_gene: TRBJ1-5; abundance: few; CDR3nt: TGTGCCAGCAGCTCCATTCCGGGGAGCAATCAGCCCCAGCATTTT; CDR3aa: CASSSIPGSNQPQHF
v_gene: TRBV29-1; d_gene: TRBD1; j_gene: TRBJ1-1; abundance: NA; CDR3nt: TGCAGCGTCGCCCGACAGGGATTGAACACTGAAGCTTTCTTT; CDR3aa: CSVARQGLNTEAFF
v_gene: TRBV6-2/TRBV6-3; d_gene: NA; j_gene: TRBJ2-1; abundance: NA; CDR3nt: TGTGCCAGCAGCCACGGACTTCATACATACAATGAGCAGTTCTTC; CDR3aa: CASSHGLHTYNEQFF
v_gene: TRBV7-6; d_gene: NA; j_gene: TRBJ1-1; abundance: NA; CDR3nt: TGTGCCAGCAGCTCCGGGGGTAGGAAAGAAGCTTTCTTT; CDR3aa: CASSSGGRKEAFF
v_gene: TRBV6-1; d_gene: TRBD1; j_gene: TRBJ1-1; abundance: NA; CDR3nt: TGTGCCAGCAGTTATACCGAAGGGGGCTTGGAAGCTTTCTTT; CDR3aa: CASSYTEGGLEAFF
v_gene: TRBV10-3; d_gene: NA; j_gene: TRBJ1-2; abundance: few; CDR3nt: TGTGCCATCAGTGAGGCAAGAAATTCGGGGGGCTATGGCTACACCTTC; CDR3aa: CAISEARNSGGYGYTF
v_gene: TRBV2; d_gene: NA; j_gene: TRBJ2-5; abundance: NA; CDR3nt: TGTGCCAGCCCCCTGGGAGAGACCCAGTACTTC; CDR3aa: CASPLGETQYF
v_gene: TRBV7-2; d_gene: NA; j_gene: TRBJ1-1; abundance: many; CDR3nt: TGTGCCAGCAGCTCGCGACAGTATGAAGCTTTCTTT; CDR3aa: CASSSRQYEAFF
v_gene: TRBV29-1; d_gene: NA; j_gene: TRBJ1-3; abundance: NA; CDR3nt: TGCAGCGTTACGGGACCGAGCTCTGGAAACACCATATATTTT; CDR3aa: CSVTGPSSGNTIYF
v_gene: TRBV27; d_gene: NA; j_gene: TRBJ1-6; abundance: NA; CDR3nt: TGTGCCAGCAGTCTTCCTCCGACAGCTACAATCAATTCACCCCTCCACTTT; CDR3aa: CASSLPPTATINSPLHF
v_gene: TRBV28; d_gene: NA; j_gene: TRBJ1-5; abundance: few; CDR3nt: TGTGCCAGCAGTTTTAGCCAGGGTCATCAGCCCCAGCATTTT; CDR3aa: CASSFSQGHQPQHF
v_gene: TRBV28; d_gene: NA; j_gene: TRBJ1-5; abundance: few; CDR3nt: TGTGCCAGCAGCCCCATCGACGGATCCAATCAGCCCCAGCATTTT; CDR3aa: CASSPIDGSNQPQHF
v_gene: TRBV3-1; d_gene: NA; j_gene: TRBJ2-3; abundance: NA; CDR3nt: TGTGCCAGCAGCCAGCGAATCCCTTTCCTGTCGCTTGCCGTTTCTACAGATACGCAGTATTTT; CDR3aa: CASSQRIPFLSLAVSTDTQYF
v_gene: TRBV2; d_gene: NA; j_gene: TRBJ2-1; abundance: NA; CDR3nt: TGTGCCAGCAGTGAAGGTGGAAGAGACAATGAGCAGTTCTTC; CDR3aa: CASSEGGRDNEQFF
v_gene: TRBV20-1; d_gene: NA; j_gene: TRBJ2-2; abundance: few; CDR3nt: TGCAGTGCTCGGGGGGCCAACACCGGGGAGCTGTTTTTT; CDR3aa: CSARGANTGELFF
v_gene: TRBV5-5; d_gene: TRBD2; j_gene: TRBJ2-5; abundance: few; CDR3nt: TGTGCCAGCAGCCCCCGCGGGGGGTTTAGGGTCGGGGAGACCCAGTACTTC; CDR3aa: CASSPRGGFRVGETQYF
v_gene: TRBV12-3/TRBV12-4; d_gene: TRBD1; j_gene: TRBJ1-2; abundance: few; CDR3nt: TGTGCCAGCAGGTACGGGACAGCGGAAGGCTACACCTTC; CDR3aa: CASRYGTAEGYTF
v_gene: TRBV10-3; d_gene: NA; j_gene: TRBJ1-2; abundance: few; CDR3nt: TGTGCCATCAGCGGGAAGACAGACAACTATGGCTACACCTTC; CDR3aa: CAISGKTDNYGYTF
v_gene: TRBV6-2/TRBV6-3; d_gene: NA; j_gene: TRBJ2-1; abundance: few; CDR3nt: TGTGCCAGCAGCAGGACAAGCTCCTACAATGAGCAGTTCTTC; CDR3aa: CASSRTSSYNEQFF
v_gene: TRBV9; d_gene: NA; j_gene: TRBJ1-4; abundance: NA; CDR3nt: TGTGCCAGCAGCGACAGGGACGGGGAAAAACTGTTTTTT; CDR3aa: CASSDRDGEKLFF
v_gene: TRBV25-1; d_gene: TRBD1; j_gene: TRBJ1-6; abundance: NA; CDR3nt: TGTGCCAGCAGTGCGTCCGGGACAGGAAGTTCACCCCTCCACTTT; CDR3aa: CASSASGTGSSPLHF
v_gene: TRBV7-2; d_gene: NA; j_gene: TRBJ2-7; abundance: many; CDR3nt: TGTGCCAGCAGCTATGACTATGGGGACGAGCAGTACTTC; CDR3aa: CASSYDYGDEQYF
v_gene: TRBV19; d_gene: NA; j_gene: TRBJ2-7; abundance: NA; CDR3nt: TGTGCCAGTAGTTTTGGGATTACCTACGAGCAGTACTTC; CDR3aa: CASSFGITYEQYF
v_gene: TRBV19; d_gene: NA; j_gene: TRBJ2-1; abundance: few; CDR3nt: TGTGCCAGTAGTATTCAACAGGGTTACGATGAGCAGTTCTTC; CDR3aa: CASSIQQGYDEQFF
v_gene: TRBV4-1; d_gene: NA; j_gene: TRBJ1-6; abundance: few; CDR3nt: TGCGCCAGCAGCCAAGAAAGGGATTATAATTCACCCCTCCACTTT; CDR3aa: CASSQERDYNSPLHF
v_gene: TRBV2; d_gene: NA; j_gene: TRBJ2-7; abundance: few; CDR3nt: TGTGCCAGCATCGGAAGGGGGAACTACGAGCAGTACTTC; CDR3aa: CASIGRGNYEQYF
v_gene: TRBV7-9; d_gene: NA; j_gene: TRBJ2-5; abundance: NA; CDR3nt: TGTGCCAGCAGCCGACTATACAAACAAGAGACCCAGTACTTC; CDR3aa: CASSRLYKQETQYF
v_gene: TRBV7-6; d_gene: TRBD1; j_gene: TRBJ2-3; abundance: NA; CDR3nt: TGTGCCAGCAGCTTAAGTTTGAGCGGGACAGGGGGCGAGTTTGATACGCAGTATTTT; CDR3aa: CASSLSLSGTGGEFDTQYF
v_gene: TRBV19; d_gene: TRBD1; j_gene: TRBJ2-2; abundance: few; CDR3nt: TGTGCCAGTCAGTACGGGACAGGGGTAGGCGGGGAGCTGTTTTTT; CDR3aa: CASQYGTGVGGELFF
v_gene: TRBV12-3/TRBV12-4; d_gene: NA; j_gene: TRBJ1-4; abundance: few; CDR3nt: TGTGCCAGTACCCCGGGCCCCGCTAATGAAAAACTGTTTTTT; CDR3aa: CASTPGPANEKLFF
v_gene: TRBV7-3; d_gene: NA; j_gene: TRBJ2-1; abundance: few; CDR3nt: TGTGCCAGCAGCTTGATGGGGAACTACAATGAGCAGTTCTTC; CDR3aa: CASSLMGNYNEQFF
v_gene: TRBV4-1; d_gene: NA; j_gene: TRBJ2-1; abundance: many; CDR3nt: TGCGCCAGCAGCCAGAGAGGAAGGGGATCCTACAATGAGCAGTTCTTC; CDR3aa: CASSQRGRGSYNEQFF
v_gene: TRBV19; d_gene: NA; j_gene: TRBJ1-2; abundance: NA; CDR3nt: TGTGCCAGTACCACGACGGTCCCCTATGGCTACACCTTC; CDR3aa: CASTTTVPYGYTF
v_gene: TRBV7-9; d_gene: NA; j_gene: TRBJ1-4; abundance: few; CDR3nt: TGTGCCAGCAGCTCTTTTGAAAAACTGTTTTTT; CDR3aa: CASSSFEKLFF
v_gene: TRBV6-5; d_gene: TRBD1; j_gene: TRBJ1-5; abundance: few; CDR3nt: TGTGCCAGCAGCCAGATCGGACAGGGCCCCAATCAGCCCCAGCATTTT; CDR3aa: CASSQIGQGPNQPQHF
v_gene: TRBV19; d_gene: NA; j_gene: TRBJ1-3; abundance: NA; CDR3nt: TGTGCCAGTAGGCCACGGGACATCCGGAACACCATATATTTT; CDR3aa: CASRPRDIRNTIYF
v_gene: TRBV4-1; d_gene: NA; j_gene: TRBJ1-1; abundance: NA; CDR3nt: TGCGCCAGCAGCCAAGATTCGATAGGAAGCATGAACACTGAAGCTTTCTTT; CDR3aa: CASSQDSIGSMNTEAFF
v_gene: TRBV6-5; d_gene: NA; j_gene: TRBJ1-6; abundance: NA; CDR3nt: TGTGCCAGCAGTTACGCGACAGATTCACCCCTCCACTTT; CDR3aa: CASSYATDSPLHF
v_gene: TRBV6-5; d_gene: NA; j_gene: TRBJ2-5; abundance: NA; CDR3nt: TGTGCCAGCAGTGGAACACCGTACCAAGAGACCCAGTACTTC; CDR3aa: CASSGTPYQETQYF
v_gene: TRBV4-3; d_gene: TRBD2; j_gene: TRBJ2-1; abundance: few; CDR3nt: TGCGCCAGCAGCCAAAGCCCAGCGGGGGGGCCTAATGGTGAGCAGTTCTTC; CDR3aa: CASSQSPAGGPNGEQFF
v_gene: TRBV2; d_gene: NA; j_gene: TRBJ2-3; abundance: NA; CDR3nt: TGTGCCAGCAGTACTACCCTGGGGGGGCTGACGGGCACAGATACGCAGTATTTT; CDR3aa: CASSTTLGGLTGTDTQYF
v_gene: TRBV27; d_gene: TRBD2; j_gene: TRBJ2-1; abundance: NA; CDR3nt: TGTGCCAGCTGTGGGGAAGGCCCTAGCGGGGTGCACTCCTACAATGAGCAGTTCTTC; CDR3aa: CASCGEGPSGVHSYNEQFF
v_gene: TRBV29-1; d_gene: TRBD2; j_gene: TRBJ2-3; abundance: few; CDR3nt: TGCAGCGTTCCCCTCGGGGGGGGCACAGATACGCAGTATTTT; CDR3aa: CSVPLGGGTDTQYF
v_gene: TRBV5-4; d_gene: TRBD1; j_gene: TRBJ2-2; abundance: NA; CDR3nt: TGTGCCAGCAGGGGGACAGCCGGGGAGCTGTTTTTT; CDR3aa: CASRGTAGELFF
v_gene: TRBV7-8; d_gene: NA; j_gene: TRBJ2-2; abundance: few; CDR3nt: TGTGCCAGCAGCCCCAGATCGACTAGTATGTTCACCGGGGAGCTGTTTTTT; CDR3aa: CASSPRSTSMFTGELFF
v_gene: TRBV19; d_gene: NA; j_gene: TRBJ1-1; abundance: few; CDR3nt: TGTGCCAGCATCAGGGGATTCCGGGCGGACACTGAAGCTTTCTTT; CDR3aa: CASIRGFRADTEAFF
v_gene: TRBV6-1; d_gene: NA; j_gene: TRBJ2-7; abundance: NA; CDR3nt: TGTGCCAGCAGTGAAACCGGCGACGAGCAGTACTTC; CDR3aa: CASSETGDEQYF
v_gene: TRBV7-9; d_gene: NA; j_gene: TRBJ1-2; abundance: NA; CDR3nt: TGTGCCAGCAGCTTAGTGGTGGACAGACACTATGGCTACACCTTC; CDR3aa: CASSLVVDRHYGYTF
v_gene: TRBV13; d_gene: NA; j_gene: TRBJ1-4; abundance: NA; CDR3nt: TGTGCCAGCAGTCAACAGGGTGAAAAACTGTTTTTT; CDR3aa: CASSQQGEKLFF
v_gene: TRBV15; d_gene: NA; j_gene: TRBJ2-3; abundance: few; CDR3nt: TGTGCCACCAGCGACGGGGATACGCAGTATTTT; CDR3aa: CATSDGDTQYF
v_gene: TRBV12-5; d_gene: NA; j_gene: TRBJ2-1; abundance: NA; CDR3nt: TGTGCTAGTGGTTTGGCAGGGAGCTCCTACAATGAGCAGTTCTTC; CDR3aa: CASGLAGSSYNEQFF
v_gene: TRBV10-3; d_gene: TRBD2; j_gene: TRBJ2-7; abundance: few; CDR3nt: TGTGCCATCAGTGAGTCGTCGGGGGACTACAACTACGAGCAGTACTTC; CDR3aa: CAISESSGDYNYEQYF